These T cell receptor beta chains were read from a single sample in a study of T cells in Graves' hyperthyroidism and ophthalmopathy. TCRdb reprocessed the multiplex PCR reads with MiXCR, giving one entry per CDR3 protein. The profile shows over 200,000 distinct CDR3 sequences, just over 14% of them singletons. Sequenced sample: blood. Receptors were obtained from a woman in her 40s with Graves' hyperthyroidism that later progressed to Graves' ophthalmopathy. The CDR3 runs from the conserved cysteine through the conserved F or W. D genes are given only for firm matches. Only some rows state a clone size, as once, few, many or a class for expanded clones.

J | size | D | length | V | DNA | CDR3
TRBJ2-1 | few | - | 13 | TRBV5-6 | TGTGCCAGCAGCCCCCTGACTCAAGTCCCCAAGTTCTTC | CASSPLTQVPKFF
TRBJ2-1 | many | TRBD2 | 15 | TRBV19 | TGTGCCAGTAGTCCTCTACGATCGGGGGGCAATGAGCAGTTCTTC | CASSPLRSGGNEQFF
TRBJ1-3 | - | - | 15 | TRBV5-5 | TGTGCCAGCAGCTTGGCCTTAATGCCTGGAAACACCATATATTTT | CASSLALMPGNTIYF
TRBJ1-1 | many | - | 12 | TRBV20-1 | TGCAGTGCTAGGGACGCCGGCCCTGAAGCTTTCTTT | CSARDAGPEAFF
TRBJ2-7 | few | - | 16 | TRBV5-4 | TGTGCCAGCAGCTTGGGGGGGGACACAAGGCCCTACGAGCAGTACTTC | CASSLGGDTRPYEQYF
TRBJ1-5 | few | - | 11 | TRBV28 | TGTGCCAGCAGTTTTCTGGCGCCCCAGCATTTT | CASSFLAPQHF
TRBJ2-3 | many | - | 14 | TRBV27 | TGTGCCAGCAGTCCATCGGGACCCTCAGCGATGCAGTATTTT | CASSPSGPSAMQYF
TRBJ2-1 | - | - | 17 | TRBV7-3 | TGTGCCAGCAGCTTATCCGGGACCGCTAGCTCCTACAATGAGCAGTTCTTC | CASSLSGTASSYNEQFF
TRBJ1-3 | few | - | 14 | TRBV28 | TGTGCCAGCAGCGAAGAAGCCCTCCGGAACACCATATATTTT | CASSEEALRNTIYF
TRBJ2-1 | many | TRBD2 | 15 | TRBV20-1 | TGCAGTGCCGTGACTAGCGGGACTGAGGAGGATGAGCAGTTCTTC | CSAVTSGTEEDEQFF
TRBJ2-2 | few | - | 13 | TRBV4-2 | TGTGCCAGTGAGGGGGTCTACACCGGGGAGCTGTTTTTT | CASEGVYTGELFF
TRBJ1-4 | - | TRBD1 | 16 | TRBV11-1 | TGTGCCAGCAGCTTTGCGGGAGGACAGGGAGGAGAAAAACTGTTTTTT | CASSFAGGQGGEKLFF
TRBJ2-4 | few | - | 13 | TRBV30 | TGTGCCTGGAGTCCCGGGGCCAAAAACATTCAGTACTTC | CAWSPGAKNIQYF
TRBJ2-1 | many | - | 13 | TRBV6-2/TRBV6-3 | TGTGCCAGCAGCCCCAGCCGTGTCAATGAGCAGTTCTTC | CASSPSRVNEQFF
TRBJ2-5 | - | TRBD2 | 17 | TRBV7-9 | TGTGCCAGCTCGGACTCACTAGCGGCCCCCGAGGCGGAGACCCAGTACTTC | CASSDSLAAPEAETQYF
TRBJ2-3 | medium-sized | TRBD2 | 18 | TRBV27 | TGTGCCAGCAGTTCGGGACTAGCGGGAGATTTTTTGGACAATACGCAGTATTTT | CASSSGLAGDFLDNTQYF
TRBJ1-6 | many | - | 14 | TRBV20-1 | TGCAGTGCTAGAGGAGGGACTACAAATTCACCCCTCCACTTT | CSARGGTTNSPLHF
TRBJ1-5 | many | - | 13 | TRBV11-2 | TGTGCCAGCAGCTTCGGAGGGGATCAGCCCCAGCATTTT | CASSFGGDQPQHF
TRBJ2-7 | many | - | 14 | TRBV10-1 | TGCGCCAGCAGTACCGCTCCACTAGGCTACGAGCAGTACTTC | CASSTAPLGYEQYF
TRBJ2-1 | many | - | 16 | TRBV19 | TGTGCCAGTAGTACTCTACTTGGGGGAACTTACAATGAGCAGTTCTTC | CASSTLLGGTYNEQFF
TRBJ2-3 | - | - | 12 | TRBV20-1 | TGCAGTGCCGCGGGAATCGCAGATACGCAGTATTTT | CSAAGIADTQYF
TRBJ2-3 | many | TRBD2 | 15 | TRBV7-3 | TGTGCCAGCAGCCCCGGACTAGCCCCAACAGATACGCAGTATTTT | CASSPGLAPTDTQYF
TRBJ2-7 | few | - | 15 | TRBV4-1 | TGCGCCAGCAGCCAAGATGAGGGCAGAGCCTACGAGCAGTACTTC | CASSQDEGRAYEQYF